These 10 T cell receptor beta chains came from one sample sequenced in a study of blood T cells in healthy people across ages. Using a J-beta primer mix together with a sample-barcoded 5' primer, a second PCR was run for roughly 7 to 12 cycles. TCRdb redid the calling of the 5' RACE reads with MiXCR, one entry per CDR3 protein. The table has approximately 2,000,000 distinct CDR3 sequences, 35% to 50% seen once. The specimen was blood. The receptors come from a human donor in good health.

The V gene is TRBV7-2, the J gene TRBJ1-2; tentatively, D is TRBD1 (6 bases). V lost 5 bases to trimming and J lost 2 bases, with 9 bases between them. Germline V lookup: CDR1 SGHTA, CDR2 FQGNSA. CDR3 length: 13 amino acids. DNA for the CDR3: TGTACCAGCAGCCGGACAGTGAACTATGGCTACACCTTC. Protein product: CTSSRTVNYGYTF.

V usage is TRBV12-3 or TRBV12-4 and J usage is TRBJ1-2, with D perhaps matching TRBD1 (5 bases). The V gene lost 8 bases and the J gene lost 5 bases, with 15 bases spanning the gap. The CDR3 has 13 residues. The chain's CDR3 is CASARQSYYGYTF. The CDR3 bases are TGTGCCAGCGCCCGACAGAGTTATTATGGCTACACCTTC.

The rearrangement links TRBV6-2 or TRBV6-3 to TRBJ1-5, with D perhaps matching TRBD1 (6 bases). This CDR3 has 16 residues. The germline V gene encodes CDR1 MNHEY and CDR2 SVGEGT. V lost 11 bases, J lost 0 bases, and 20 bases lay in between. The CDR3 sequence is CACGSPQGYSNQPQHF. As DNA, the CDR3 is TGTGCCTGCGGAAGTCCACAGGGTTATAGCAATCAGCCCCAGCATTTT.

The rearrangement uses TRBV6-6 and TRBJ2-7, with D perhaps matching TRBD2 (5 bases). CDR3 length equals 15 residues. V shed 2 bases and J shed 0 bases, with 11 bases lying between them. The germline V gene has CDR1 MNHNY and CDR2 SVGAGI (reference sequence). The CDR3 nucleotides are TGTGCCAGCAGTTACGACTACTCGAGCTCCTACGAGCAGTACTTC. Translating it yields CASSYDYSSSYEQYF.

The chain links TRBV20-1 to TRBJ1-5; TRBD1 might be the D (5 bases). Germline-derived CDR1 and CDR2 are DFQATT and SNEGSKA (reference sequence). The CDR3 is 14 residues long. V gave up 1 base and J gave up 6 bases, with 13 bases separating them. Written as DNA, the CDR3 is TGCAGTGCTAGAGCACCGACGGGACCTCAGCCCCAGCATTTT. This encodes CSARAPTGPQPQHF.

The rearrangement uses TRBV7-8 and TRBJ1-5, with D perhaps matching TRBD1 (5 bases). The CDR3 loop spans 19 amino acids. Germline CDR1 and CDR2: SGHVS and FQNEAQ. The germline V and J ends were trimmed by 1 base and 1 base, with 20 bases remaining between them. CDR3 DNA: TGTGCCAGCAGCTTAGTCGAGGTCTTCTGGGGACTGAGCAATCAGCCCCAGCATTTT. Its protein is CASSLVEVFWGLSNQPQHF.

This clonotype was seen more than once but under ten times. The chain is built from TRBV2 and TRBJ2-5; 9 bases fit TRBD1. CDR3 length: 14 residues. The germline V gene encodes CDR1 SNHLY and CDR2 FYNNEI. The junction had 8 bases not matched to a gene; V was cut back by 6 bases and J by 6 bases. The CDR3 is CASSPGTGLQTQYF. The DNA for the CDR3 is TGTGCCAGCAGCCCCGGGACAGGGTTGCAGACCCAGTACTTC.

The chain links TRBV29-1 to TRBJ2-1; 14 positions agree with TRBD2. The CDR3 runs 20 residues. In germline, CDR1 is SQVTM, CDR2 ANQGSEA. V was pared by 0 bases and J by 0 bases, with 10 bases of the junction left unmatched. The CDR3 DNA reads as TGCAGCGTTGAAGATATACCGGGACTAGCGGGGGAGTACTCCTACAATGAGCAGTTCTTC. Protein: CSVEDIPGLAGEYSYNEQFF.

This clonotype was counted a few times. The chain couples TRBV20-1 to TRBJ2-5; perhaps TRBD1 as D (5 bases). The CDR3 has 13 residues. The germline gives CDR1 DFQATT, CDR2 SNEGSKA (reference sequence). V was shortened by 0 bases and J by 6 bases, with 11 bases between the two germline ends. The CDR3 loop reads CSAREAGWKTQYF. The CDR3 bases are TGCAGTGCTAGAGAAGCAGGGTGGAAGACCCAGTACTTC.

The chain recombines TRBV7-8 with TRBJ2-3; D uncertain. Germline loops: CDR1 SGHVS, CDR2 FQNEAQ. This CDR3 is built from 16 residues. V was clipped by 1 base and J by 3 bases, with 14 bases between them. The CDR3 DNA reads as TGTGCCAGCAGCTTAGTACACAAGGTCTCGACAGATACGCAGTATTTT. Translation gives CASSLVHKVSTDTQYF.